This is a list of T cell receptor beta chains from one sample in a study of beta chain features in type 1 diabetes. Measured with immunoSEQ multiplex PCR; TCRdb has only the in-frame clones, and not every one. The sample has roughly 240,000 clones, roughly 24% seen once. Sequencing input: naive CD4+ T cells from blood. Receptors were obtained from a woman younger than 45 with type 1 diabetes. Both conserved end residues are trimmed from each CDR3. D genes are given only for firm matches.

TRBV6-6,TRBJ1-3,.,ASSYPKRDSGNTIY
TRBV27,TRBJ1-2,TRBD1,ASRQNRGNYGYT
TRBV7-9,TRBJ2-1,TRBD2,ASSLGTSGRYNEQF
TRBV30,TRBJ2-6,.,AWSGGGSGANVLT
TRBV6-5,TRBJ2-5,.,ASSYPGLWTQY
TRBV5-1,TRBJ1-5,.,ASSPGQTSNQPQH
TRBV28,TRBJ1-1,.,ASSLSASGENTEAF
TRBV25-1,TRBJ1-1,.,ASSEGRGNTEAF
TRBV4-1,TRBJ1-1,.,ASSRESPGARAF
TRBV5-1,TRBJ2-7,.,ASSLGTSGEQY
TRBV2,TRBJ2-5,TRBD2,ASSVLAGGGETQY
TRBV5-6,TRBJ2-4,TRBD1,ASSSTGAEGDIQY
TRBV9,TRBJ1-2,TRBD1,ARRQGGYYGYT
TRBV15,TRBJ2-1,TRBD2,ATRGRTSGDNEQF
TRBV5-1,TRBJ2-5,TRBD2,ASSLGLAGAPQETQY
TRBV5-6,TRBJ2-1,.,ASSLTGKGNEQF
TRBV29-1,TRBJ2-7,TRBD2,SVPSGSGYEQY
TRBV29-1,TRBJ2-5,.,SVVPLQETQY